The entry below describes one TCR beta chain. Its antigen is unidentified. This entry comes from a study of shared clonotypes between healthy human individuals. Study-wide findings and caveats: Clonotype sharing across several donors was observed for roughly 5% of naive CD4 clonotypes.

Method: immunoSEQ multiplex PCR; TCRdb's copy keeps in-frame clones and lacks some. This sample carries about 2.3 million clones, over 85% of them seen once, and the ten largest clones take 0.3% to 0.4%. The CDR3 has 18 amino acids. The clonotype was recovered from a man aged 18-30 years in good health. Some clones in this sample may be carry-over from other donors' samples. The chain is built from TRBV21-1 and TRBJ2-7; TRBD1 is taken as the D call from the table, unchecked against the DNA. TRBV21-1 is an annotated pseudogene. The specimen was naive CD4+ T cells from PBMCs. Noted subset: CD45RA+ positively selected. CDR3 sequence reads: CASSKDLAGTGDVYEQYF. In DNA, the CDR3 is TGTGCCAGCAGCAAAGACCTCGCCGGGACAGGGGATGTCTACGAGCAGTACTTC.